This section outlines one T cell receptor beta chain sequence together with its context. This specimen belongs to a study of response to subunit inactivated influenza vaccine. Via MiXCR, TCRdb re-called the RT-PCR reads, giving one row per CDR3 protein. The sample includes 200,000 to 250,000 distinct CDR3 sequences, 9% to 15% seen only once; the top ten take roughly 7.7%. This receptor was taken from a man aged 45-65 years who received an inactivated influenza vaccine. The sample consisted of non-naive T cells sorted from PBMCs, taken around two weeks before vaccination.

CDR3 coding DNA: TGTGCCAGCAGTGGGGGGTGGACAGGGGCATACGAGCAGTACTTC. Its protein is CASSGGWTGAYEQYF. V and J are TRBV2 and TRBJ2-7; 9 bases line up with TRBD1. V was pared by 4 bases and J by 4 bases, with 8 bases of the junction left unmatched. The CDR3 spans 15 residues. Germline V lookup: CDR1 SNHLY, CDR2 FYNNEI.